Reported below is one TCR beta chain. Vbeta (60) and Jbeta (13) primers were used in the PCR. Libraries were prepared by immunoSEQ multiplex PCR; TCRdb keeps only in-frame clonotypes and omits some of them. This sample carries about 190,000 clones, around 83% of them seen once, and the ten largest clones take around 0.8%. V was pared by 3 bases and J by 2 bases, with 2 bases of the junction left unmatched. The CDR3 covers 14 residues. Germline V lookup: CDR1 SGHKS, CDR2 YYEKEE (reference sequence). This sample is part of a study of cytomegalovirus exposure and HLA in healthy donors. This TCR was recovered from a woman aged 18-29 years in good health and CMV-seronegative. This chain links TRBV5-5 with TRBJ2-7; TRBD1 aligns across 10 bases. Sequences were obtained from PBMCs. The CDR3 loop is CASSSGQGAYEQYF. The CDR3 DNA reads TGTGCCAGCAGCTCCGGACAGGGGGCCTACGAGCAGTACTTC.